This TCR beta chain is from a study of shared clonotypes between healthy human individuals. Whole-study findings and limits: The authors expected sequencing depth to affect clonotype sharing among donors.

The protocol was immunoSEQ multiplex PCR, while the TCRdb copy is restricted to in-frame clones and leaves out a portion. The sample has roughly 2 million clones, approximately 94% seen once. Note on this clone: Its cognate antigen is unknown.

Looked up from germline, CDR1 is LNHNV and CDR2 is YYDKDF (reference sequence). The CDR3 consists of 15 residues. J gave up 5 bases and V 8 bases, and 6 bases lay outside the gene matches. The J gene is TRBJ2-5, the V gene TRBV15, with 15 bases matching TRBD2. Sample: naive CD4+ T cells sorted from blood. Subset defined: CD45RA+ positively selected. The TCR comes from a man younger than 30 in good health. The CDR3 sequence is CATDGTSGRLETQYF. CDR3 sequence (DNA): TGTGCCACCGATGGGACTAGCGGGAGGTTGGAGACCCAGTACTTC.